The clone carrying this TCR beta chain was counted only a few times. The data originate from a study of beta chain features in type 1 diabetes. Germline CDR1 SGHDT, CDR2 YYEEEE. The CDR3 consists of 15 residues. With 2 bases clipped from V and 1 base from J, the junction kept 3 bases outside the gene matches. Sorting with CD45RO/CCR7/CD25/CD127/CD95/CD27 yielded naive, central memory, regulatory and stem-like memory CD4+ cells. The entirety of the isolated RNA underwent reverse transcription, so expressed TCRB transcripts were sequenced. A few million reads were obtained on average from naive, central memory and regulatory T cell samples. The data were produced by immunoSEQ multiplex PCR, yet TCRdb's version contains in-frame clones alone and is incomplete. The sample includes 150,000 to 180,000 clones, roughly 10% of them seen just once.

This TCR was sampled from a man younger than 35 in good health. This chain uses TRBV5-6 with TRBJ2-5, with 9 nucleotides matching TRBD1. Sample: central memory CD4+ T cells from blood. CDR3 loop: CASSLGTGSQETQYF. CDR3 DNA: TGTGCCAGCAGCTTAGGGACAGGGAGCCAAGAGACCCAGTACTTC. Filled out from reference TRBV5-6 and TRBJ2-5, the complete variable domain reads DAGVTQSPTHLIKTRGQQVTLRCSPKSGHDTVSWYQQALGQGPQFIFQYYEEEERQRGNFPDRFSGHQFPNYSSELNVNALLLGDSALYLCASSLGTGSQETQYFGPGTRLLVL.